This T cell receptor (beta chain) was profiled in a study of T cells in Graves' hyperthyroidism and ophthalmopathy. The study's findings and limits: Prediction of ophthalmopathy progression came a median approximately 6.5 months pre-onset.

The investigators amplified TCR beta CDR3 regions from RNA transcripts. The study used the HTBI primer set for a first-round RT-PCR of the TCR CDR3. TCRdb re-derived calls from the multiplex PCR reads in MiXCR, one entry per CDR3 protein. Of about 540,000 distinct CDR3 sequences listed, 40% to 55% were seen once; the top ten hold just under 8.5%. Concerning this clonotype: What it binds is not known. Possible read error: a much larger clone is one base away.

Over 18 months, lack of ophthalmopathy progression marked Graves' hyperthyroidism as stable. Newly diagnosed hyperthyroidism, duration under 2 months, in patients aged 18 to 65. Patients showing uncontrolled infection, other autoimmune disease, pregnancy or lactation were ineligible. Germline V gene data show CDR1 as SQVTM and CDR2 as ANQGSEA. This CDR3 has 12 residues. Sequenced sample: peripheral blood or thyroid tissue (not recorded which). The source is a young woman with Graves' hyperthyroidism. The gene calls are TRBV29-1 and TRBJ1-1, with D possibly being TRBD1 (6 bases). The CDR3 sequence is CSAGKGDTEAFF. For the CDR3, the DNA is TGCAGCGCTGGAAAAGGGGACACCGAAGCTTTCTTT.